This TCR beta chain was sequenced during a study of cytomegalovirus exposure and HLA in healthy donors. Whole-study results and caveats: Specificity of a few CMV-associated chains for CMV antigens was verified in vitro. Per published reports, the classifier diagnosed cytomegalovirus status with high specificity and sensitivity. Within a later analysis, the majority of CMV-associated TCR beta chains appeared HLA-restricted. Sequencing artifact likely explains a cluster of highly shared sequence variants.

This clone appeared a few times. Its antigen is not identified. Germline assignment: CDR1 SGHRS and CDR2 YFSETQ. CDR3 size: 13 residues. Trimming pared 4 bases from V and 5 bases from J, leaving 12 bases between. With 60 Vbeta and 13 Jbeta primers, the PCR was carried out. The method was immunoSEQ multiplex PCR; TCRdb's version includes in-frame clones alone and lacks a portion of them. This sample carries about 200,000 clones, roughly 12% of them seen once, and the ten largest clones take 7.8%. This chain links TRBV5-1 with TRBJ2-5; tentatively, D is TRBD2 (5 bases). The sequencing input was PBMCs. The clonotype comes from a man aged 45-65 years in good health and CMV-seropositive. CDR3 protein: CASSLQLGETQYF. The CDR3 region has the DNA TGCGCCAGCAGCCTCCAACTAGGGGAGACCCAGTACTTC. Full variable domain (outside the CDR3, taken from reference TRBV5-1 and TRBJ2-5): KAGVTQTPRYLIKTRGQQVTLSCSPISGHRSVSWYQQTPGQGLQFLFEYFSETQRNKGNFPGRFSGRQFSNSRSEMNVSTLELGDSALYLCASSLQLGETQYFGPGTRLLVL.